The present entry profiles one T cell receptor beta chain with its context. What it binds is not known. This CDR3 spans 13 amino acids. Per germline, CDR1 LNHDA and CDR2 SQIVND (reference sequence). With 6 bases removed from V and 3 bases from J, the gap between germline ends came to 12 bases. Treatment described: 10-day PBMC culture with coronavirus spike peptide pools or control peptides (ViraFEST assay). This record comes from a study of vaccination and CD4 T cells after COVID-19. Sequence data for DNA of cultured CD4+ T cells were generated by the Oncomine TCR Beta short-read assay. TCRdb reprocessed the PCR reads with MiXCR, giving one entry per CDR3 protein. The sample records 19,000 or so distinct CDR3 sequences, about 63% being singletons.

J is TRBJ2-7 and V is TRBV19, with D perhaps TRBD1 or TRBD2 (5 bases each). The material sequenced was CD4+ T cells from blood, cultured in vitro. This receptor was taken from a human donor who had recovered from COVID-19. The CDR3, as DNA: TGTGCCAGTAGGGGCCGGGGCTACTACGAGCAGTACTTC. It yields the protein CASRGRGYYEQYF. Using reference TRBV19 and TRBJ2-7 for the parts outside the CDR3, the full variable domain is DGGITQSPKYLFRKEGQNVTLSCEQNLNHDAMYWYRQDPGQGLRLIYYSQIVNDFQKGDIAEGYSVSREKKESFPLTVTSAQKNPTAFYLCASRGRGYYEQYFGPGTRLTVT.